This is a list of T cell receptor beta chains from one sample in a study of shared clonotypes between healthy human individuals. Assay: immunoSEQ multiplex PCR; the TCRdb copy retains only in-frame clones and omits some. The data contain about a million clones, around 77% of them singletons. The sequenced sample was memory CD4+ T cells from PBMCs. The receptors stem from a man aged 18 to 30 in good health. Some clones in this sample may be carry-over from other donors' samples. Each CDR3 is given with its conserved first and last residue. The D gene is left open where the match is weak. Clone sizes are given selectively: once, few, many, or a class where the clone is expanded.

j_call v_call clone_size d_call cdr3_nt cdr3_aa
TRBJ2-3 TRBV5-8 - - TGTGCCAGCAGCTTGAATCTGCAGACTACAGATACGCAGTATTTT CASSLNLQTTDTQYF
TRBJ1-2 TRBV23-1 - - TGCGCCAGCAGTCAAGTCGGACACCACTATGGCTACACCTTC CASSQVGHHYGYTF
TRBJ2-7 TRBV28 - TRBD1 TGTGCCAGCAGCCCCGGAGACAGGGATGTGGTCGGGCAGTACTTC CASSPGDRDVVGQYF
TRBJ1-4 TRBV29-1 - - TGCAGCGTTGAGACGATAGGGGCCGAGAATGAAAAACTGTTTTTT CSVETIGAENEKLFF
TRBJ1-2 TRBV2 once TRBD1 TGTGCCAGCAGTGAGGGGGGCCAGGGGGCGCTCCATGGCTACACCTTC CASSEGGQGALHGYTF
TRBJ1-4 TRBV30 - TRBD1 TGTGCCTGGAATCCCACAGGGGGCCATGAAAAACTGTTTTTT CAWNPTGGHEKLFF
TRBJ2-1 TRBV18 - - TGTGCCAGCTCACAGAGCGGGTTTGACAATGAGCAGTTCTTC CASSQSGFDNEQFF
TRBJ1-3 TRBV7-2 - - TGTGCCAGCAGCCCCACCTACAGGGACATTATAGGAAACACCATATATTTT CASSPTYRDIIGNTIYF
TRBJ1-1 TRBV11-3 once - TGTGCCAGCAGCTACGATTCCAGAGACACTGAAGCTTTCTTT CASSYDSRDTEAFF
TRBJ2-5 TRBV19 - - TGTGCCAGTAGTATTCCAGGAGCCCAAGAGACCCAGTACTTC CASSIPGAQETQYF
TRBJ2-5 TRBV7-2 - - TGTGCCAGCAGCTCCCGTCGGGCGGGATATGAGACCCAGTACTTC CASSSRRAGYETQYF
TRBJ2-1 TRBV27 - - TGTGCCAGCAGTTTTGCGGGGACAGCCTACAATGAGCAGTTCTTC CASSFAGTAYNEQFF
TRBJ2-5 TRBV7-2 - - TGTGCCAGCAGCCATAACCGGGGCAAAGAGACCCAGTACTTC CASSHNRGKETQYF
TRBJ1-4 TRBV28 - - TGTGCCAGTCTGCAACAGGGCCGGGGTGAAAAACTGTTTTTT CASLQQGRGEKLFF
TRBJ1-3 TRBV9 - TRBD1 TGTGCCAGCAGCGTAGGACAGGGAGGTGGAAACACCATATATTTT CASSVGQGGGNTIYF
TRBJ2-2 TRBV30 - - TGTGCCTGGACGGCAGGGAACGGGGAGCTGTTTTTT CAWTAGNGELFF
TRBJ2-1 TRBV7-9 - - TGTGCCAGCAGCCCAAAGGAGGGGCTAGCGCCGTTCTTC CASSPKEGLAPFF
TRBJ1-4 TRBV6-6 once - TGTGCCAGCAGTTACAGGGGACCTTCAACTAATGAAAAACTGTTTTTT CASSYRGPSTNEKLFF
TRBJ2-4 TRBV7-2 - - TGTGCCAGCAGCCCAAGAGATTCGACAGGTCTAGCCAAAAACATTCAGTACTTC CASSPRDSTGLAKNIQYF
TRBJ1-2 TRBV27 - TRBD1 TGTGCCAGCAGTAAGGGACAGGGGATGTCCTATGGCTACACCTTC CASSKGQGMSYGYTF
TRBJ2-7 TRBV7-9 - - TGTGCCAGCAGCTTGGGCAGGGATTCGGTCGAGCAGTACTTC CASSLGRDSVEQYF
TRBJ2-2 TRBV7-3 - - TGTGCCAGCAGCCAAACTAAGGGCGCCGGGGAGCTGTTTTTT CASSQTKGAGELFF
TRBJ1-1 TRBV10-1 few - TGCGCCAGCTCCGTGGTGGGCTTCGAACCGAACACTGAAGCTTTCTTT CASSVVGFEPNTEAFF
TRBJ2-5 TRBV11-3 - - TGTGCCAGCAGCGCAGGACCCTTCCAAGAGACCCAGTACTTC CASSAGPFQETQYF
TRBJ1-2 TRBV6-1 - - TGTGCCAGCAGTATCGGGACGGCTAACTATGGCTACACCTTC CASSIGTANYGYTF
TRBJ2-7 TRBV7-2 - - TGTGCCAGCAGCCCCCCAAACAGCTACGAGCAGTACTTC CASSPPNSYEQYF
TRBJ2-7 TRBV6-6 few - TGTGCCAGCAGTAAGGCCGGGACTGGGGTCGGCGAGCAGTACTTC CASSKAGTGVGEQYF
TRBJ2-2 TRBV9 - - TGTGCCAGCAGCGTTAGTAGTGCCACCGGGGAGCTGTTTTTT CASSVSSATGELFF
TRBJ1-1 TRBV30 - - TGTGCCTGGAGTGTCGGGGCGCTGGGGACTGAAGCTTTCTTT CAWSVGALGTEAFF
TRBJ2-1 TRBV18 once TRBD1 TGTGCCAGCTCACTAAGGACAGGGGAAGACAATGAGCAGTTCTTC CASSLRTGEDNEQFF
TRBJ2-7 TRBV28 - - TGTGCCAGCAGTTTAGGGGGAAGTAGCCCCTACGAGCAGTACTTC CASSLGGSSPYEQYF
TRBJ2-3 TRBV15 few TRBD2 TGTGCCACCAGCAGAGGGACTAGCGGGATCACAGATACGCAGTATTTT CATSRGTSGITDTQYF
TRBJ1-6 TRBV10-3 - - TGTGCCATCAGTGAGGGGGGATCGTATAATTCACCCCTCCACTTT CAISEGGSYNSPLHF
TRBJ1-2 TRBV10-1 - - TGCGCCAGCAGTGAGTCGACGGGCAGGGCGACCTATGGCTACACCTTC CASSESTGRATYGYTF
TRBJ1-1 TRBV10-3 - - TGTGCCACGGGTGATGTGAAATTCACTGAAGCTTTCTTT CATGDVKFTEAFF
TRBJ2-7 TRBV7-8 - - TGTGCCAGCAGCTTAGATCTCCGGGAATTCTACGAGCAGTACTTC CASSLDLREFYEQYF
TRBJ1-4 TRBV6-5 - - TGTGCCAGCAGGGAGTTGACTAATGAAAAACTGTTTTTT CASRELTNEKLFF
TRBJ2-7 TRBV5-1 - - TGCGCCAGCAGCGTCGGACGGATAGAAGAGCAGTACTTC CASSVGRIEEQYF
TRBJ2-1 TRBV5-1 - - TGCGCCAGCCAAAGGGCCAACTACAATGAGCAGTTCTTC CASQRANYNEQFF
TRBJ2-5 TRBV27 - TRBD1 TGTGCCAGCAGCCCCTACCGGGACAGGGTCGGGGAGACCCAGTACTTC CASSPYRDRVGETQYF
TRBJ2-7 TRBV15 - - TGTGCCCCGCGGGCGGGGCCAGCCTACGAGCAGTACTTC CAPRAGPAYEQYF
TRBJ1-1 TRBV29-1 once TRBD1 TGCAGCGACCTGGCGGGACAGGTCTTTACTGAAGCTTTCTTT CSDLAGQVFTEAFF
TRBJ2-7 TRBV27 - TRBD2 TGTGCCAGCAGTTTGATAGCGGGAGGCCCTTTCAACTACGAGCAGTACTTC CASSLIAGGPFNYEQYF
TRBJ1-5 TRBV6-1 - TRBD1 TGTGCCAGCAGGTTGAGCAGACAGGGCGATCAGCCCCAGCATTTT CASRLSRQGDQPQHF
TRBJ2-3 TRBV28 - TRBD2 TGTGCCAGCAGTTTTGTCGCGGCGCGGAAAGCGGGAGAGGGAGATACGCAGTATTTT CASSFVAARKAGEGDTQYF
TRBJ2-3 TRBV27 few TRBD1 TGTGCCAGCAGTTCTCACTCAGGGGGCCGCACAGATACGCAGTATTTT CASSSHSGGRTDTQYF
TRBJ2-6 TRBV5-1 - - TGCGCCAGCAGCCCGGTCTCTTCTGGGGCCAACGTCCTGACTTTC CASSPVSSGANVLTF
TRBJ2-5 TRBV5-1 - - TGCGCCAGCAGCTTATTTGGCGGTCAAGAGACCCAGTACTTC CASSLFGGQETQYF